This is a list of T cell receptor beta chains from one sample in a study of T-cell reconstitution after alpha-beta-depleted transplantation in children. TCRdb re-derived calls from the PCR reads in MiXCR, one entry per CDR3 protein. The sample lists nearly 250,000 distinct CDR3 sequences; 6.5% to 9% were seen once. The specimen comprised PBMCs, mostly from graft donor cells, sampled 180 days after TCRalphabeta/CD19-depleted stem cell transplant. All receptors derive from a male patient younger than 18 who had a stem cell transplant for acute lymphoblastic leukemia, so the T cells may come from the graft donor. CDR3s include the opening cysteine and the closing phenylalanine or tryptophan. The D gene is left open where the match is weak. Only some rows state a clone size, as once, few, many or a class for expanded clones.

many,TRBJ2-1,TRBV7-8,NA,CASSLRVPLFYNEQFF,TGTGCCAGCAGCCTAAGGGTACCCTTGTTCTACAATGAGCAGTTCTTC
many,TRBJ2-7,TRBV18,NA,CASSVSSPSYEQYF,TGTGCCAGCTCCGTGTCAAGCCCCTCCTACGAGCAGTACTTC
many,TRBJ2-1,TRBV24-1,NA,CATSEPGRNEQFF,TGTGCCACCAGTGAACCAGGACGGAATGAGCAGTTCTTC
many,TRBJ2-3,TRBV28,NA,CASSTPISSRSTDTQYF,TGTGCCAGCTCAACACCCATATCGAGTCGGAGCACAGATACGCAGTATTTT
many,TRBJ2-7,TRBV10-2,NA,CASSERGYEQYF,TGCGCCAGCAGTGAACGGGGCTACGAGCAGTACTTC
many,TRBJ2-3,TRBV9,TRBD2,CASSVWGRETDTQYF,TGTGCCAGCAGCGTTTGGGGGAGGGAGACAGATACGCAGTATTTT
many,TRBJ2-3,TRBV29-1,TRBD2,CSVAGLPRITDTQYF,TGCAGCGTTGCGGGACTACCTAGAATCACAGATACGCAGTATTTT
many,TRBJ2-7,TRBV28,NA,CASSFLGGGAGQYF,TGTGCCAGCAGTTTTTTAGGAGGGGGCGCTGGGCAGTACTTC
many,TRBJ2-5,TRBV7-8,TRBD2,CASSFGSGGYQETQYF,TGTGCCAGCAGCTTCGGTAGCGGGGGGTACCAAGAGACCCAGTACTTC
NA,TRBJ2-3,TRBV6-2/TRBV6-3,TRBD2,CASSGQLASGGDTQYF,TGTGCCAGCAGTGGACAACTAGCGTCGGGGGGAGATACGCAGTATTTT
many,TRBJ2-5,TRBV7-3,NA,CASSLTGGVETQYF,TGTGCCAGCAGCTTAACAGGGGGGGTGGAGACCCAGTACTTC
many,TRBJ1-1,TRBV5-1,TRBD1,CASSLARGQEAFF,TGCGCCAGCAGCTTGGCCAGGGGGCAGGAAGCTTTCTTT
many,TRBJ2-2,TRBV4-1,TRBD2,CASSQALAGGWTGELFF,TGCGCCAGCAGCCAAGCCCTAGCGGGAGGGTGGACCGGGGAGCTGTTTTTT
many,TRBJ2-6,TRBV7-2,TRBD1,CASSWARGRGANVLTF,TGTGCCAGCAGCTGGGCCAGGGGGCGAGGGGCCAACGTCCTGACTTTC
once,TRBJ2-2,TRBV7-2,TRBD2,CASSPGLDTGELFF,TGTGCCAGCAGCCCAGGACTAGACACCGGGGAGCTGTTTTTT
many,TRBJ2-7,TRBV6-5,NA,CASSYRDTYEQYF,TGTGCCAGCAGTTACCGGGACACCTACGAGCAGTACTTC